This T cell receptor (beta chain) comes out of a study of regulatory T cells in long-lasting Graves disease. Described time point: persistent/refractory GD, antithyroid drugs over 5 years with positive TRAb. Following extraction of RNA from PBMCs, that RNA was used to make the TCR library. This CDR3 has 14 residues. Trimming pared 2 bases from V and 1 base from J, leaving 5 bases between. Germline CDR1 MNHNS, CDR2 SASEGT. Study conclusions and caveats: It was possible that the small sample size reduced accuracy. TRBV28, TRBJ1-2 and TRBJ2-5 were favored in persistent disease.

With iRepertoire HTBI primers and Arm-PCR of CDR3 regions, TCR beta libraries were built. Using its own MiXCR run on the multiplex PCR reads, TCRdb lists one record per CDR3 protein. The sample carries a few hundred thousand distinct CDR3 sequences, 21% recorded once. The sample holds many counts of this clonotype. Its antigen remains unidentified. This material consisted of peripheral blood mononuclear cells (PBMCs), taken when the disease was refractory, from a patient treated with antithyroid drugs. The sequence derives from a female donor with Graves disease. The V call is TRBV6-1, the J call TRBJ2-2; no firm D call. CDR3 loop: CASSERQNTGELFF. CDR3 nucleotide sequence: TGTGCCAGCAGTGAACGGCAGAACACCGGGGAGCTGTTTTTT.